These 4 T cell receptor beta chains were sequenced from one sample in a study of identifying expanded T cells in peripheral blood (dated by TCRdb to between 2018 and 2021). Receptors were amplified or captured by the immunoSEQ multiplex PCR assay. TCRdb mirrors the immuneACCESS table, restricted to in-frame sequences. Some clones are absent from its copies; in checked studies, under half trace to an unresolved V gene, and the reason for the others is unknown. Within this sample are roughly 100,000 clones, with around 88% of them counted one time only. The ten largest account for about a sixth of the sample. The sample comprised blood. The receptors shown here come from a person between 18 and 69 years old in good health.

The V and J genes are TRBV4-3 and TRBJ1-3; 9 bases are a match to TRBD1. The germline V gene has CDR1 LGHNA and CDR2 YSLEER. Germline trimming cut 1 base from V and 2 bases from J; bases unmatched to any gene: 6. CDR3 length equals 17 residues. CDR3 coding DNA: TGCGCCAGCAGCCAAGTGACAGGGGGATTTGCTGGAAACACCATATATTTT. Its translation: CASSQVTGGFAGNTIYF.

The V gene is TRBV19, the J gene TRBJ2-7; 12 bases are a match to TRBD2. J was trimmed by 6 bases and V by 6 bases; bases with no gene match: 18. CDR3 length: 18 residues. Germline values: CDR1 LNHDA, CDR2 SQIVND (reference sequence). The chain's CDR3 is CASSVTSGGQSYQVEQYF. The CDR3 bases are TGTGCCAGTAGCGTGACTAGCGGGGGCCAATCCTACCAGGTCGAGCAGTACTTC. Full variable domain (missing parts from reference TRBV19 and TRBJ2-7): DGGITQSPKYLFRKEGQNVTLSCEQNLNHDAMYWYRQDPGQGLRLIYYSQIVNDFQKGDIAEGYSVSREKKESFPLTVTSAQKNPTAFYLCASSVTSGGQSYQVEQYFGPGTRLTVT.

V is TRBV21-1 and J is TRBJ2-7. TRBV21-1 constitutes a pseudogene. This CDR3 contains 15 residues. CDR3 region: CASSNGGFPIYEQYF. The CDR3 region has the DNA TGTGCCAGCAGCAATGGTGGATTCCCCATCTACGAGCAGTACTTC.

This chain links TRBV18 with TRBJ2-3, with 16 positions matching TRBD2. CDR3 length: 18 residues. CDR1 and CDR2 from the germline V gene are KGHSH and LQKENI. Losses at the gene ends were 6 bases for V and 4 bases for J; bases not matched to a gene: 10. This CDR3 reads CASSTGTSGGAASDTQYF. The CDR3 nucleotides are TGTGCCAGCTCCACAGGGACTAGCGGGGGGGCCGCATCAGATACGCAGTATTTT.